The 26 T cell receptor beta chains below come from one sample, sequenced in a study of cytomegalovirus exposure and HLA in healthy donors. PCR employed 60 Vbeta and 13 Jbeta primers. The protocol was immunoSEQ multiplex PCR, while the TCRdb copy is restricted to in-frame clones and leaves out a portion. The table includes some 130,000 clones, 80% detected once. Material for sequencing was PBMCs. The receptors derive from a man in his thirties or forties in good health and CMV-seronegative.

J is TRBJ1-2 and V is TRBV7-2; 10 bases are shared with TRBD1. CDR1 SGHTA and CDR2 FQGNSA come from the germline V gene. The CDR3 has 15 residues. The V and J ends lost 1 base and 2 bases, in that order; junction bases with no gene match: 1. The CDR3 loop reads CASSLGGQGNYGYTF. The CDR3 DNA reads as TGTGCCAGCAGCTTAGGGGGACAGGGGAACTATGGCTACACCTTC.

A few counts support this clone. This CDR3 is also generated by other DNA sequences in the sample. This chain uses TRBV11-2 with TRBJ2-7, with 9 bases lining up with TRBD1. V lost 1 base and J lost 2; bases outside the gene matches: 0. The CDR3 covers 14 residues. Looked up from germline, CDR1 is SGHAT and CDR2 is FQNNGV. The CDR3 spells CASSLGQGAYEQYF. In DNA form, the CDR3 reads TGTGCCAGCAGCTTAGGACAGGGGGCCTACGAGCAGTACTTC.

CDR3 sequence: CASSSGTSEVGSYEQYF. CDR3 DNA sequence: TGTGCCAGCAGTTCCGGGACTAGCGAGGTGGGGTCCTACGAGCAGTACTTC. The V gene is TRBV28, the J gene TRBJ2-7; 10 bases are shared with TRBD2. J gave up 1 base and V 4 bases, and 10 bases lay outside the gene matches. The CDR3 is made up of 17 amino acids. From germline, CDR1 is MDHEN and CDR2 SYDVKM.

This clone was picked up a small number of times. V gene TRBV5-1 combines with J gene TRBJ2-1, with D possibly being TRBD1 (6 bases). The length of the CDR3 is 15 residues. The V end was cut by 2 bases, the J end by 2 bases, with 11 bases between. The V gene's germline CDR1 is SGHRS and CDR2 YFSETQ. The CDR3 loop is CASSFPGEAYNEQFF. The CDR3 coding sequence is TGCGCCAGCAGCTTCCCAGGGGAAGCCTACAATGAGCAGTTCTTC.

The chain carries TRBV2 and TRBJ1-1, with D unclear. This CDR3 comprises 12 residues. CDR1 and CDR2 from the germline V gene are SNHLY and FYNNEI. With 3 bases removed from V and 5 bases from J, the gap between germline ends came to 7 bases. CDR3 amino acids: CASSDPGTEAFF. The DNA of the CDR3 is TGTGCCAGCAGTGATCCGGGGACTGAAGCTTTCTTT.

The V call is TRBV5-4, the J call TRBJ2-2; the D is unclear. The CDR3 contains 13 residues. In germline, CDR1 is SGHNT, CDR2 YYREEE (reference sequence). Deletions cut 4 bases from V and 3 bases from J, with 7 bases between. CDR3 coding DNA: TGTGCCAGCAGCCCACGAGACACCGGGGAGCTGTTTTTT. This sequence encodes CASSPRDTGELFF. The variable domain in full, completed from reference TRBV5-4 and TRBJ2-2, reads ETGVTQSPTHLIKTRGQQVTLRCSSQSGHNTVSWYQQALGQGPQFIFQYYREEENGRGNFPPRFSGLQFPNYSSELNVNALELDDSALYLCASSPRDTGELFFGEGSRLTVL.

This clone was seen a few times. This rearrangement joins TRBV7-6 to TRBJ2-1; D is unclear. CDR1 is SGHVS and CDR2 is FNYEAQ in the germline V gene. The CDR3 spans 14 residues. Trimming pared 5 bases from V and 7 bases from J, leaving 15 bases between. The CDR3 sequence: CASSPGSRMNEQFF. CDR3 nucleotide sequence: TGTGCCAGCAGCCCCGGGTCCCGGATGAATGAGCAGTTCTTC.

The chain carries TRBV9 and TRBJ2-1; 11 bases line up with TRBD2. The CDR3 runs to 15 residues. The V gene's germline CDR1 is SGDLS and CDR2 YYNGEE. V dropped 4 bases and J dropped 7; count of bases not matched to a gene: 7. The CDR3 coding sequence is TGTGCCAGCAGCATCACTAGCGGGAGTTTGAATGAGCAGTTCTTC. Encoded protein: CASSITSGSLNEQFF. Together with reference TRBV9 and TRBJ2-1, the CDR3 gives the full variable domain: DSGVTQTPKHLITATGQRVTLRCSPRSGDLSVYWYQQSLDQGLQFLIQYYNGEERAKGNILERFSAQQFPDLHSELNLSSLELGDSALYFCASSITSGSLNEQFFGPGTRLTVL.

The rearrangement uses TRBV19 and TRBJ1-5; TRBD1 matches 9 bases. V trimming: 2 bases; J trimming: 7 bases; junction bases outside the gene matches: 6. Germline V gene sequence: CDR1 LNHDA, CDR2 SQIVND (reference sequence). This CDR3 has 15 residues. CDR3 region: CASSIRQGVGQPQHF. As DNA, the CDR3 is TGTGCCAGTAGTATACGACAGGGGGTAGGGCAGCCCCAGCATTTT.

The V call is TRBV28, the J call TRBJ1-5; D unclear. This CDR3 has 12 residues. Trimming removed 2 bases from V and 5 bases from J, with 4 bases in between. From germline, CDR1 is MDHEN and CDR2 SYDVKM. The CDR3 nucleotides read TGTGCCAGCAGTTTACTCCATCAGCCCCAGCATTTT. Its protein is CASSLLHQPQHF.

The V and J genes are TRBV18 and TRBJ1-6; D unresolved. The CDR3 runs 15 residues. Trimming left V 3 bases short and J 9 bases short, with 15 bases between. The germline V gene has CDR1 KGHSH and CDR2 LQKENI. This CDR3 reads CASSPERSASSPLHF. CDR3 nucleotides: TGTGCCAGCTCACCCGAGCGTTCGGCTAGTTCACCCCTCCACTTT. Full variable domain (missing parts from reference TRBV18 and TRBJ1-6): NAGVMQNPRHLVRRRGQEARLRCSPMKGHSHVYWYRQLPEEGLKFMVYLQKENIIDESGMPKERFSAEFPKEGPSILRIQQVVRGDSAAYFCASSPERSASSPLHFGNGTRLTVT.

This chain connects TRBV7-9 to TRBJ2-1; 9 nucleotides agree with TRBD2. V lost 4 bases and J lost 2; bases outside the gene matches: 9. CDR3 length equals 17 residues. The germline CDR1 and CDR2 sequences are SEHNR and FQNEAQ (reference sequence). The CDR3 bases are TGTGCCAGCAGCTCAGGGGGTAGCGGGAGAACCTACAATGAGCAGTTCTTC. It translates to CASSSGGSGRTYNEQFF.

The chain links TRBV29-1 to TRBJ1-1, with D perhaps TRBD1 (6 bases). The CDR3 totals 12 residues. Germline lookup yields CDR1 SQVTM and CDR2 ANQGSEA. V shed 6 bases and J shed 4 bases, with 12 bases lying between them. CDR3 sequence reads: CSVPQGRTEAFF. Here the CDR3 DNA reads TGCAGCGTGCCACAGGGTCGCACTGAAGCTTTCTTT.

V usage is TRBV29-1 and J usage is TRBJ1-1, with D tentatively TRBD1 (6 bases). CDR1 and CDR2 (germline): SQVTM, ANQGSEA. Trimming removed 7 bases from V and 3 bases from J, with 18 bases in between. The CDR3 has 14 residues. The CDR3 spells CSELPQGSHTEAFF. For the CDR3, the DNA is TGCAGCGAGCTACCACAGGGTTCTCACACTGAAGCTTTCTTT. Full variable domain (missing parts from reference TRBV29-1 and TRBJ1-1): SAVISQKPSRDICQRGTSLTIQCQVDSQVTMMFWYRQQPGQSLTLIATANQGSEATYESGFVIDKFPISRPNLTFSTLTVSNMSPEDSSIYLCSELPQGSHTEAFFGQGTRLTVV.

V and J are TRBV6-6 and TRBJ1-2; 10 bases match TRBD1. The germline V gene has CDR1 MNHNY and CDR2 SVGAGI (reference sequence). The CDR3 consists of 15 residues. V shed 4 bases, J shed 5 bases, and the junction held 7 bases outside the gene matches. The CDR3 DNA is TGTGCCAGCAGTTCGGACAGGGGGAGGGAATATGGCTACACCTTC. Encoded protein: CASSSDRGREYGYTF.

The chain carries TRBV7-8 and TRBJ1-2, with D perhaps TRBD1 (5 bases). V was shortened by 4 bases and J by 0 bases, with 15 bases between the two germline ends. The CDR3 consists of 16 residues. Per germline, CDR1 SGHVS and CDR2 FQNEAQ. CDR3 protein: CASSYQGRWTNYGYTF. For the CDR3, the DNA is TGTGCCAGCAGCTATCAGGGTAGATGGACTAACTATGGCTACACCTTC.

The chain uses TRBV5-1 and TRBJ2-6, with D possibly matching TRBD2 (5 bases). CDR3 length: 15 residues. V was shortened by 4 bases and J by 2 bases, with 10 bases between the two germline ends. CDR1 SGHRS and CDR2 YFSETQ come from the germline V gene. CDR3 in amino acids: CASSMRVAGANVLTF. In nucleotides, the CDR3 is TGCGCCAGCAGCATGAGGGTCGCTGGGGCCAACGTCCTGACTTTC.

V usage is TRBV6-5 and J usage is TRBJ1-2; a possible D gene is TRBD1 (5 bases). Germline loops: CDR1 MNHEY, CDR2 SVGAGI. The CDR3 is 15 residues long. The V gene lost 0 bases and the J gene lost 8 bases, with 16 bases spanning the gap. The CDR3 DNA reads TGTGCCAGCAGTTACTCGTGGTCAGGGAATGAGGGCTACACCTTC. Translating it yields CASSYSWSGNEGYTF.

The rearrangement uses TRBV7-2 and TRBJ1-2; TRBD1 agrees at 8 bases. The CDR3 is made up of 15 amino acids. Germline loops: CDR1 SGHTA, CDR2 FQGNSA. After removal of 5 bases from V and 6 bases from J, the junction contained 11 bases not matched to a gene. The CDR3 sequence is CASSADRAPYNGYTF. Here the CDR3 DNA reads TGTGCCAGCAGCGCGGACAGGGCCCCCTATAATGGCTACACCTTC.

The table lists this clone with a count of one. This chain links TRBV5-8 with TRBJ2-7; 7 bases are shared with TRBD1. Trimming took 2 bases from V and 11 from J; bases not matched to a gene: 7. Germline CDR1 reads SGHTS; CDR2 reads YDEGEE. This CDR3 is built from 12 residues. The CDR3 DNA is TGTGCCAGCAGCTTAAGCGACAGGGTCAAGTACTTC. Encoded protein: CASSLSDRVKYF.

The chain couples TRBV19 to TRBJ2-7, with D possibly TRBD1 on 7 matching bases. Trimming cost V 6 bases and J 1 base, with 19 bases left between them. The CDR3 runs 16 residues. In germline, CDR1 is LNHDA, CDR2 SQIVND (reference sequence). In nucleotides, the CDR3 is TGTGCCAGTAGCCCAGGTGGAGCAGGGGGGTCCTACGAGCAGTACTTC. It specifies CASSPGGAGGSYEQYF.

The chain employs TRBV28 and TRBJ1-1; D is unclear. The CDR3 extends over 13 amino acids. Deletions cut 5 bases from V and 4 bases from J, with 11 bases between. Germline lookup yields CDR1 MDHEN and CDR2 SYDVKM. For the CDR3, the DNA is TGTGCCAGCAGTCACCTGGCCTTCACTGAAGCTTTCTTT. Translation gives CASSHLAFTEAFF.

The rearrangement uses TRBV6-1 and TRBJ2-1; 8 bases match TRBD2. Germline V gene sequence: CDR1 MNHNS, CDR2 SASEGT. The CDR3 covers 15 residues. With 3 bases clipped from V and 3 bases from J, the junction kept 4 bases outside the gene matches. CDR3 sequence reads: CASSDPGGVYNEQFF. The CDR3 region has the DNA TGTGCCAGCAGTGACCCGGGAGGGGTCTACAATGAGCAGTTCTTC.

This clone occurred a few times. CDR3 sequence (DNA): TGTGCCAGCAGCCTGAACAGGGCTCAGCCCCAGCATTTT. It yields the protein CASSLNRAQPQHF. V is TRBV27 and J is TRBJ1-5; D perhaps matches TRBD1 (6 bases). V was shortened by 6 bases and J by 6 bases, with 12 bases between the two germline ends. There are 13 residues in the CDR3. The germline V gene has CDR1 MNHEY and CDR2 SMNVEV (reference sequence).

The chain couples TRBV9 to TRBJ2-7; TRBD2 matches at 9 bases. Germline-derived CDR1 and CDR2 are SGDLS and YYNGEE. Losses at the gene ends were 4 bases for V and 2 bases for J; bases not matched to a gene: 4. The CDR3 sequence is 14 residues long. CDR3 bases: TGTGCCAGCAGCAAAGCGGGAGGTACCTACGAGCAGTACTTC. Protein sequence: CASSKAGGTYEQYF.

The genes are TRBV9 and TRBJ1-1; 9 bases match TRBD1. The CDR3 spans 15 residues. Germline trimming cut 4 bases from V and 3 bases from J; bases unmatched to any gene: 7. The germline gives CDR1 SGDLS, CDR2 YYNGEE. This chain's CDR3 is CASSPRTGADTEAFF. CDR3 nucleotides: TGTGCCAGCAGCCCCCGGACAGGGGCGGACACTGAAGCTTTCTTT.